This is a list of T cell receptor beta chains from one sample in a study of Graves' ophthalmopathy and Graves' hyperthyroidism. TCRdb re-called the multiplex PCR reads through MiXCR, storing one row per CDR3 protein. The sample consists of about 640,000 distinct CDR3 sequences, about 41% of them appearing once. Sequencing was performed on peripheral blood. The receptors come from an adult man with Graves' ophthalmopathy. Each CDR3 is given with its conserved first and last residue. The D gene is left open where the match is weak. Clone size appears in some rows only: once, few, many, or a class for an expanded clone.

d_call j_call v_call clone_size cdr3_length cdr3_aa cdr3_nt
TRBD1 TRBJ2-5 TRBV20-1 . 14 CSAAHGTGRETQYF TGCAGTGCTGCGCACGGGACAGGGAGGGAGACCCAGTACTTC
. TRBJ1-2 TRBV25-1 . 12 CASSASASGYTF TGTGCCAGCAGTGCCTCGGCGTCGGGCTACACCTTC
. TRBJ2-7 TRBV12-3/TRBV12-4 few 16 CASKTLLEQGVYEQYF TGTGCCAGCAAAACCCTTTTGGAGCAGGGAGTCTACGAGCAGTACTTC
. TRBJ1-3 TRBV2 few 16 CASSPGDGSSGNTIYF TGTGCCAGCAGCCCCGGGGACGGCAGCTCTGGAAACACCATATATTTT
. TRBJ1-1 TRBV7-9 few 13 CASGRDQNTEAFF TGTGCCAGCGGACGGGACCAAAACACTGAAGCTTTCTTT
. TRBJ2-7 TRBV5-1 many 14 CASSEGGTVYEQYF TGCGCCAGCTCCGAGGGGGGAACAGTCTACGAGCAGTACTTC
TRBD1 TRBJ1-3 TRBV9 many 16 CASSGWDRTTGNTIYF TGTGCCAGCAGCGGGTGGGACAGGACCACCGGAAACACCATATATTTT
. TRBJ2-5 TRBV14 . 13 CASSRGFGETQYF TGTGCCAGCAGCCGGGGCTTCGGGGAGACCCAGTACTTC
TRBD1 TRBJ2-7 TRBV15 . 16 CATSRGAGTGGYEQYF TGTGCCACCAGCAGGGGAGCGGGGACAGGGGGCTACGAGCAGTACTTC
TRBD1 TRBJ1-2 TRBV11-2 once 13 CAWETGGPHGYTF TGTGCCTGGGAGACAGGGGGACCTCATGGCTACACCTTC
TRBD1 TRBJ1-1 TRBV11-2 . 16 CASSWVFGTENTEAFF TGTGCCAGCAGCTGGGTATTTGGGACAGAGAACACTGAAGCTTTCTTT
. TRBJ1-3 TRBV19 . 17 CASSSRGAGNYGYTIYF TGTGCCAGTAGTTCAAGGGGTGCGGGGAACTATGGCTACACCATATATTTT
. TRBJ1-5 TRBV5-1 few 15 CASRTEPGSNQPQHF TGCGCCAGCAGGACGGAGCCAGGGTCCAATCAGCCCCAGCATTTT
. TRBJ1-1 TRBV5-1 . 15 CASSLAPGLNTEAFF TGCGCCAGCAGCTTGGCCCCAGGGCTGAACACTGAAGCTTTCTTT
. TRBJ2-7 TRBV9 . 15 CASSGSGDPSYGQYF TGTGCCAGCAGCGGTTCGGGGGACCCCTCCTACGGGCAGTACTTC
. TRBJ2-2 TRBV4-3 . 17 CASSQDLGGAATGELFF TGCGCCAGCAGCCAAGATCTTGGGGGGGCGGCCACCGGGGAGCTGTTTTTT
. TRBJ1-1 TRBV7-4 . 14 CASSLGGGTAEAFF TGTGCCAGCAGCTTAGGGGGTGGTACGGCTGAAGCTTTCTTT
. TRBJ1-1 TRBV9 . 14 CASSVNSHGTEAFF TGTGCCAGCAGCGTAAACAGCCACGGCACTGAAGCTTTCTTT
. TRBJ1-1 TRBV12-3/TRBV12-4 few 15 CASRPRHEGNTEAFF TGTGCCAGCAGACCCAGACATGAGGGGAACACTGAAGCTTTCTTT
TRBD1 TRBJ1-3 TRBV11-2 . 16 CASSLNAGGGGNTIYF TGTGCCAGCAGCTTAAACGCAGGGGGAGGAGGAAACACCATATATTTT
TRBD2 TRBJ2-5 TRBV5-4 few 15 CASSPERGGGETQYF TGTGCCAGCAGCCCCGAGCGGGGGGGAGGGGAGACCCAGTACTTC
. TRBJ1-2 TRBV4-1 many 15 CASSQGLRPNYGYTF TGCGCCAGCAGCCAAGGACTGAGGCCCAACTATGGCTACACCTTC
. TRBJ1-6 TRBV7-8 many 14 CASSSDGALSPLHF TGTGCCAGCAGCTCAGACGGGGCGCTTTCACCCCTCCACTTT
. TRBJ2-6 TRBV10-3 . 14 CAISPSSGANVLTF TGTGCCATCAGTCCCAGCTCTGGGGCCAACGTCCTGACTTTC
. TRBJ1-1 TRBV20-1 many 14 CSARDPSVNTEAFF TGCAGTGCTAGAGATCCAAGCGTGAACACTGAAGCTTTCTTT
. TRBJ2-7 TRBV2 many 14 CASRGGHQTYEQYF TGTGCCAGCAGGGGGGGACACCAAACCTACGAGCAGTACTTC
TRBD1 TRBJ1-5 TRBV12-3/TRBV12-4 . 15 CASSAGTATRWAQHF TGTGCCAGCAGTGCTGGGACAGCCACCCGTTGGGCCCAGCATTTT
. TRBJ1-6 TRBV9 . 16 CASSLARGGDNSPLHF TGTGCCAGCAGCCTAGCACGGGGGGGCGATAATTCACCCCTCCACTTT
. TRBJ1-2 TRBV2 . 13 CASSLGSYYCYTF TGTGCCAGCAGCTTAGGGAGCTACTATTGCTACACCTTC
TRBD1 TRBJ1-1 TRBV7-9 few 15 CASSLGGTGGPEAFF TGTGCCAGCAGCTTAGGTGGGACAGGGGGCCCTGAAGCTTTCTTT
. TRBJ2-7 TRBV4-2 few 15 CASSQSPGTSYEQYF TGTGCCAGCAGCCAATCCCCAGGAACCTCATACGAGCAGTACTTC
. TRBJ1-3 TRBV29-1 . 10 CSVSGDTIYF TGCAGCGTTTCAGGGGACACCATATATTTT
TRBD1 TRBJ1-3 TRBV4-1 . 16 CASSQVDSGGGNTIYF TGCGCCAGCAGCCAAGTGGATTCAGGGGGTGGAAACACCATATATTTT
TRBD1 TRBJ2-1 TRBV11-1 once 12 CASSLATGGQFF TGTGCCAGCAGCTTAGCCACAGGGGGGCAGTTCTTC
. TRBJ2-1 TRBV7-3 . 14 CASSLAWAAYEQFF TGTGCCAGCAGCTTAGCCTGGGCGGCTTATGAGCAGTTCTTC
. TRBJ2-6 TRBV7-9 . 13 CAIRRAGANVLTF TGTGCCATACGGCGGGCAGGGGCCAACGTCCTGACTTTC
TRBD1 TRBJ2-7 TRBV2 many 14 CASSGGTGTYEQYF TGTGCCAGCAGTGGGGGGACAGGGACCTACGAGCAGTACTTC
. TRBJ1-6 TRBV7-8 . 15 CASSLDGGRGSPLHF TGTGCCAGCAGTTTGGACGGCGGAAGGGGTTCACCCCTCCACTTT
. TRBJ1-5 TRBV10-3 many 14 CAISDSQPSQPQHF TGTGCCATCAGTGACTCCCAGCCCAGCCAGCCCCAGCATTTT
. TRBJ1-5 TRBV9 . 14 CASSLKLFDQPQHF TGTGCCAGCAGTCTCAAGCTATTTGATCAGCCCCAGCATTTT
. TRBJ2-7 TRBV5-1 many 13 CASSYAGGDEQYF TGCGCCAGCAGCTACGCTGGCGGGGACGAGCAGTACTTC
TRBD2 TRBJ2-7 TRBV9 . 15 CASSVGVAGAYEQYF TGTGCCAGCAGCGTAGGGGTAGCGGGGGCCTACGAGCAGTACTTC
. TRBJ1-5 TRBV9 many 14 CASSVDPGAQPQHF TGTGCCAGCAGCGTAGACCCAGGAGCTCAGCCCCAGCATTTT